The rows below give T cell receptor beta chains drawn from one sample of a study of response to subunit inactivated influenza vaccine. TCRdb re-analysed the RT-PCR reads in MiXCR, keeping a single row per CDR3 protein. Found here are 530,000 or so distinct CDR3 sequences, about 25% of them singletons; the top ten hold 1.5% to 2%. The material was CD4+ T cells sorted from PBMCs, obtained 4 to 6 days after vaccination. These receptors all stem from a man aged 50 to 60 who received an inactivated influenza vaccine. CDR3s include the opening cysteine and the closing phenylalanine or tryptophan. Fields, in order: CDR3 protein, CDR3 DNA, D gene, clone size, CDR3 length, J gene, V gene. The D gene is left open where the match is weak. A clone size is listed for some rows: how often the clone was seen (once, few, many), or a class if it is expanded.

cdr3_aa: CCARDPSGRFSYNEQFF
cdr3_nt: TGCTGCGCTAGAGATCCTAGCGGGAGATTTTCCTACAATGAGCAGTTCTTC
d_call: TRBD2
clone_size: NA
cdr3_length: 17
j_call: TRBJ2-1
v_call: TRBV20-1

cdr3_aa: CASSPPGGGTFEQYF
cdr3_nt: TGTGCCAGCAGCCCTCCTGGGGGCGGGACTTTCGAGCAGTACTTC
d_call: NA
clone_size: NA
cdr3_length: 15
j_call: TRBJ2-7
v_call: TRBV7-2

cdr3_aa: CASSLRTARNTIYF
cdr3_nt: TGTGCCAGCAGCCTGAGGACGGCGAGAAACACCATATATTTT
d_call: NA
clone_size: few
cdr3_length: 14
j_call: TRBJ1-3
v_call: TRBV7-2

cdr3_aa: CSGMGGEKGLDEQFF
cdr3_nt: TGCAGTGGCATGGGTGGGGAGAAAGGTTTAGATGAGCAGTTCTTC
d_call: NA
clone_size: few
cdr3_length: 15
j_call: TRBJ2-1
v_call: TRBV20-1

cdr3_aa: CASGLSGGNNEQFF
cdr3_nt: TGTGCCAGCGGGTTGAGCGGGGGGAACAATGAGCAGTTCTTC
d_call: TRBD2
clone_size: NA
cdr3_length: 14
j_call: TRBJ2-1
v_call: TRBV12-3/TRBV12-4

cdr3_aa: CAGERGARETQYF
cdr3_nt: TGTGCCGGTGAGCGGGGGGCCCGAGAGACCCAGTACTTC
d_call: TRBD2
clone_size: NA
cdr3_length: 13
j_call: TRBJ2-5
v_call: TRBV7-8

cdr3_aa: CASSRNSLGQVGTEAFF
cdr3_nt: TGTGCCAGCAGCCGAAACTCCCTAGGACAGGTCGGGACTGAAGCTTTCTTT
d_call: TRBD1
clone_size: NA
cdr3_length: 17
j_call: TRBJ1-1
v_call: TRBV3-1

cdr3_aa: CASRSWTGRMETQYF
cdr3_nt: TGTGCAAGTCGCTCTTGGACAGGGAGGATGGAGACCCAGTACTTC
d_call: NA
clone_size: NA
cdr3_length: 15
j_call: TRBJ2-5
v_call: TRBV12-2

cdr3_aa: CASSQASGGLADTQYF
cdr3_nt: TGTGCCAGCAGCCAAGCTAGCGGGGGTCTTGCAGATACGCAGTATTTT
d_call: TRBD2
clone_size: few
cdr3_length: 16
j_call: TRBJ2-3
v_call: TRBV4-2

cdr3_aa: CASSAGQGTPLHF
cdr3_nt: TGTGCCAGCAGTGCCGGACAGGGAACACCCCTCCACTTT
d_call: TRBD1
clone_size: NA
cdr3_length: 13
j_call: TRBJ1-6
v_call: TRBV12-3/TRBV12-4

cdr3_aa: CASSYNPHRTEAFF
cdr3_nt: TGTGCCAGCAGTTACAACCCCCACCGGACTGAAGCTTTCTTT
d_call: NA
clone_size: NA
cdr3_length: 14
j_call: TRBJ1-1
v_call: TRBV6-5

cdr3_aa: CASSLSRLAGFF
cdr3_nt: TGTGCCAGCAGTTTATCCCGTCTAGCGGGGTTCTTC
d_call: TRBD2
clone_size: few
cdr3_length: 12
j_call: TRBJ2-1
v_call: TRBV28

cdr3_aa: CASRDGGFSYNEQFF
cdr3_nt: TGTGCCAGCAGGGACGGGGGGTTCTCCTACAATGAGCAGTTCTTC
d_call: TRBD2
clone_size: NA
cdr3_length: 15
j_call: TRBJ2-1
v_call: TRBV7-2

cdr3_aa: CASSYRDTETQYF
cdr3_nt: TGTGCCAGCAGTTACAGGGATACGGAGACCCAGTACTTC
d_call: NA
clone_size: NA
cdr3_length: 13
j_call: TRBJ2-5
v_call: TRBV7-2

cdr3_aa: CASSRERRDEKLFF
cdr3_nt: TGTGCCAGCAGCCGGGAGAGAAGAGACGAAAAACTGTTTTTT
d_call: NA
clone_size: NA
cdr3_length: 14
j_call: TRBJ1-4
v_call: TRBV5-6

cdr3_aa: CAKVSGRQGRNSNQPQHF
cdr3_nt: TGTGCCAAAGTATCGGGTCGTCAGGGACGTAATAGCAATCAGCCCCAGCATTTT
d_call: NA
clone_size: NA
cdr3_length: 18
j_call: TRBJ1-5
v_call: TRBV6-2/TRBV6-3

cdr3_aa: CASSLQGGYTDTQYF
cdr3_nt: TGCGCCAGCAGCTTACAAGGGGGCTACACAGATACGCAGTATTTT
d_call: TRBD1
clone_size: NA
cdr3_length: 15
j_call: TRBJ2-3
v_call: TRBV5-1

cdr3_aa: CASSQTGLRNTEAFF
cdr3_nt: TGTGCCAGCAGCCAGACCGGTTTGAGGAACACTGAAGCTTTCTTT
d_call: NA
clone_size: NA
cdr3_length: 15
j_call: TRBJ1-1
v_call: TRBV5-6

cdr3_aa: CSASRQPYNEQFF
cdr3_nt: TGCAGTGCTAGTCGCCAGCCTTACAATGAGCAGTTCTTC
d_call: NA
clone_size: once
cdr3_length: 13
j_call: TRBJ2-1
v_call: TRBV20-1

cdr3_aa: CASSFDLTESYEQYF
cdr3_nt: TGTGCCAGCAGCTTCGACCTGACGGAATCCTACGAGCAGTACTTC
d_call: NA
clone_size: few
cdr3_length: 15
j_call: TRBJ2-7
v_call: TRBV7-2

cdr3_aa: CSVVGDNEQFF
cdr3_nt: TGCAGCGTTGTTGGGGACAATGAGCAGTTCTTC
d_call: NA
clone_size: few
cdr3_length: 11
j_call: TRBJ2-1
v_call: TRBV29-1

cdr3_aa: CASSFGTARSYEQYF
cdr3_nt: TGTGCCAGCAGCTTCGGGACGGCGAGGTCCTACGAGCAGTACTTC
d_call: NA
clone_size: many
cdr3_length: 15
j_call: TRBJ2-7
v_call: TRBV5-5

cdr3_aa: CAITGGRTPNTGELFF
cdr3_nt: TGTGCCATCACTGGGGGACGGACCCCGAACACCGGGGAGCTGTTTTTT
d_call: NA
clone_size: NA
cdr3_length: 16
j_call: TRBJ2-2
v_call: TRBV10-3

cdr3_aa: CASSPTGLEQYF
cdr3_nt: TGTGCCAGCAGCCCGACAGGGCTCGAGCAGTACTTC
d_call: TRBD1
clone_size: many
cdr3_length: 12
j_call: TRBJ2-7
v_call: TRBV7-6

cdr3_aa: CSARSGSGDINIQYF
cdr3_nt: TGCAGTGCTAGATCCGGTAGCGGGGATATTAACATTCAGTACTTC
d_call: TRBD2
clone_size: NA
cdr3_length: 15
j_call: TRBJ2-4
v_call: TRBV20-1

cdr3_aa: CASILMARGTEAFF
cdr3_nt: TGTGCCAGCATCCTCATGGCCAGGGGGACTGAAGCTTTCTTT
d_call: TRBD1
clone_size: NA
cdr3_length: 14
j_call: TRBJ1-1
v_call: TRBV28

cdr3_aa: CASSLSAGRSQETQYF
cdr3_nt: TGCGCCAGCAGCTTGTCTGCGGGCAGGAGCCAAGAGACCCAGTACTTC
d_call: NA
clone_size: few
cdr3_length: 16
j_call: TRBJ2-5
v_call: TRBV5-1

cdr3_aa: CASSLVRANTEAFF
cdr3_nt: TGTGCCAGCAGTTTAGTCAGGGCAAACACTGAAGCTTTCTTT
d_call: NA
clone_size: NA
cdr3_length: 14
j_call: TRBJ1-1
v_call: TRBV12-3/TRBV12-4

cdr3_aa: CASSLEDRAGGYTF
cdr3_nt: TGTGCCAGCAGTCTAGAGGACAGGGCCGGTGGCTACACCTTC
d_call: TRBD1
clone_size: NA
cdr3_length: 14
j_call: TRBJ1-2
v_call: TRBV28

cdr3_aa: CASSLGDRGWITDTQYF
cdr3_nt: TGCGCCAGCAGCTTGGGGGACAGGGGTTGGATCACAGATACGCAGTATTTT
d_call: TRBD1
clone_size: few
cdr3_length: 17
j_call: TRBJ2-3
v_call: TRBV5-1

cdr3_aa: CASSQTSGELFF
cdr3_nt: TGCGCCAGCAGCCAGACTAGCGGGGAGCTGTTTTTT
d_call: NA
clone_size: NA
cdr3_length: 12
j_call: TRBJ2-2
v_call: TRBV5-1

cdr3_aa: CASSPPTSSYEQYF
cdr3_nt: TGTGCCAGCTCACCACCGACTAGCTCCTACGAGCAGTACTTC
d_call: NA
clone_size: few
cdr3_length: 14
j_call: TRBJ2-7
v_call: TRBV18

cdr3_aa: CASSQDFRNYGYTF
cdr3_nt: TGCGCCAGCAGCCAAGATTTTCGTAACTATGGCTACACCTTC
d_call: NA
clone_size: few
cdr3_length: 14
j_call: TRBJ1-2
v_call: TRBV4-3